This T cell receptor (beta chain) stems from a study of low-dose radiotherapy and immunotherapy resistance in tumors (dated by TCRdb to the early 2020s). Looking at the study overall: Cohort 1 received 0.5 Gy per fraction every 2 weeks, with a prescribed total PTV dose of 6.5 Gy. Cohort 2 received 1 Gy per fraction every two weeks, with a total of 13 Gy over 26 weeks. Patients were given nivolumab as a 240 mg flat dose every two weeks and ipilimumab at 1 mg/kg every six weeks, with both drugs delivered intravenously. Cyclophosphamide 200 mg/m2 was given intravenously every two weeks, one day before each radiation and immunotherapy administration. Aspirin 300 mg was taken orally once daily by patients for four cycles, starting on cycle 1 day 1. Randomization of trial participants into treatment groups was not performed. Eight patients were included in the translational analysis, namely three from the first dose cohort plus the first five from the second dose cohort.

At least ten counts were recorded for this clonotype. Its antigen is still unknown. No quality values exist for individual bases; no much larger clone is one base distant. The sample's time point label is to be understood as: before trial treatment. The donors came from RACIN, which was a single-arm phase I dose-escalation trial that paired nivolumab and ipilimumab with aspirin, low-dose cyclophosphamide and low-dose radiotherapy. To be eligible, a patient needed to have an advanced solid tumor that was TIL-negative. The sample was run on an Illumina HiSeq 2500. To make first-strand cDNA, Superscript III was used along with a set of TRAV- and TRBV-specific primers so that both the TCRalpha and TCRbeta chains were covered. A roughly 22-cycle PCR with Phusion amplified the TCRs, pairing a constant-region primer with the adapter that was attached to the V primers. Amplification of the isolated mRNA was done with the MessageAmp II aRNA Amplification Kit, which involved a roughly 17-hour in vitro transcription at 37 degrees C. The Dynabeads mRNA DIRECT Purification Kit was used to isolate the mRNA for TCR sequencing. Indexed Illumina adapters were added in a second approximately 24-cycle Phusion PCR, and the resulting products were purified with AMPure XP beads. The authors' pipeline ran thus. Using custom Perl scripts, TCR sequences encoding the same protein were pooled, out-of-frame sequences were removed, and the abundance of each clonotype was computed. Any TCR sequence supported by only a single read was excluded from analysis. Shannon entropy, Gini index, clonality, richness, and the frequency of TCRs shared between repertoires were included as repertoire metrics. The raw public reads went through TCRdb reprocessing: fastp at Q25, MiXCR clone calling, in-frame beta chains kept. Identical CDR3 protein sequences are pooled into one entry, listed with their most common genes and DNA. V and J calls and clone size were set by TCRdb, not the authors. The sample profile shows 64,000 or so distinct CDR3 sequences; roughly 29% of them were found once. The ten top clones hold approximately 7% of the sample.

The CDR3 numbers 12 residues from cysteine through phenylalanine. Here the CDR3 DNA is all that survives: 36 bases in frame from base 1. V gives up 7 bases and J gives up 4 bases, and the segment between their germline ends measures 8 bases. From a lookup of the germline V gene, CDR1 and CDR2 are SNHLY and FYNNEI. This sequence originates from a male donor with rectosigmoid adenocarcinoma. The chain is made from TRBV2 and TRBJ1-3, with the D gene not confidently named. The sequencing used PBMCs, collected before treatment. The bases read TGTGCCAGCAATTACGTGGGAAACACCATATATTTT. Translated, this is CASNYVGNTIYF. With the rest looked up from the reference TRBV2 and TRBJ1-3 genes rather than sequenced, the full variable domain is EPEVTQTPSHQVTQMGQEVILRCVPISNHLYFYWYRQILGQKVEFLVSFYNNEISEKSEIFDDQFSVERPDGSNFTLKIRSTKLEDSAMYFCASNYVGNTIYFGEGSWLTVV.